Shown below are 4 T cell receptor beta chains from a single sample sequenced in a study of T cells in Graves' hyperthyroidism and ophthalmopathy. Authors of the study amplified TCR beta CDR3 regions from RNA transcripts. The study used the HTBI primer set for a first-round RT-PCR of the TCR CDR3. MiXCR was run by TCRdb on the multiplex PCR reads, yielding one entry per CDR3 protein. The repertoire holds hundreds of thousands of distinct CDR3 sequences, with approximately 15% as singletons. The sequencing input was blood. The source is a woman in her 30s with Graves' hyperthyroidism that later progressed to Graves' ophthalmopathy.

This clonotype was seen many times. The rearrangement uses TRBV6-4 and TRBJ2-1; 11 bases agree with TRBD1. The length of the CDR3 is 15 residues. Losses at the gene ends were 4 bases for V and 6 bases for J; bases not matched to a gene: 5. Germline assignment: CDR1 MRHNA and CDR2 SNTAGT. The CDR3, as DNA: TGTGCCAGCAGTGCAGGACAGGGGGCGATCAATGAGCAGTTCTTC. Amino acids: CASSAGQGAINEQFF.

In its sample, this clonotype was seen many times. The genes are TRBV24-1 and TRBJ2-7; no firm D call. The V gene's germline CDR1 is KGHDR and CDR2 SFDVKD. The CDR3 is 14 residues long. V was pared by 2 bases and J by 0 bases, with 7 bases between. CDR3 sequence reads: CATSDCWDSYEQYF. The CDR3 nucleotides read TGTGCCACCAGTGATTGCTGGGACTCCTACGAGCAGTACTTC.

This clonotype was recorded many times. The chain employs TRBV19 and TRBJ2-1; 7 nucleotides line up with TRBD1. CDR3 length equals 13 residues. V lost 4 bases to trimming and J lost 9 bases; unmatched junction nucleotides: 6. CDR1 and CDR2 (germline): LNHDA, SQIVND (reference sequence). The CDR3 DNA is TGTGCCAGTAGTAGGGACAGCCTTATTGAGCAGTTCTTC. Its translation: CASSRDSLIEQFF.

This clonotype was recorded at least ten times. V gene TRBV11-2 combines with J gene TRBJ2-1, with 14 bases that match TRBD2. The V and J ends lost 4 bases and 6 bases, in that order; junction bases with no gene match: 2. The germline CDR1 and CDR2 sequences are SGHAT and FQNNGV. This CDR3 has 15 residues. The CDR3 spells CASSWGLAGVNEQFF. The CDR3 region has the DNA TGTGCCAGCAGCTGGGGACTAGCGGGAGTCAATGAGCAGTTCTTC.